The 2 T cell receptor beta chains below were found in one sample sequenced in a study of shared T cell receptors in the human thymus. Measured with immunoSEQ multiplex PCR; TCRdb has only the in-frame clones, and not every one. The table lists about 610,000 clones, more than 75% of them singletons. These data are also associated with another study on human thymus T cells.

Input material: thymocytes. The receptors come from a boy under two years old with a congenital heart defect.

The V call is TRBV25-1, the J call TRBJ2-7; D is uncertain. This CDR3 spans 13 amino acids. Trimming removed 4 bases at V and 4 bases at J, with 11 bases between. Germline V CDR1 and CDR2: MGHDK, SYGVNS. CDR3 nucleotides: TGTGCCAGCAGTGGAACGGGTCCGTACGAGCAGTACTTC. Its protein product is CASSGTGPYEQYF.

This clone was found once. This chain connects TRBV5-1 to TRBJ1-2; D possibly corresponds to TRBD1 (5 bases). Germline loops: CDR1 SGHRS, CDR2 YFSETQ. The CDR3 consists of 19 residues. V was pared by 0 bases and J by 2 bases, with 23 bases between. CDR3: CASSLGPFFDSLENYGYTF. In nucleotides, the CDR3 is TGCGCCAGCAGCTTGGGGCCTTTCTTCGACAGTCTGGAAAACTATGGCTACACCTTC.